This T cell receptor beta chain is from a study of blood T cell repertoires in COVID-19. Germline V gives CDR1 SGHRS, CDR2 YFSETQ. J lost 4 bases, V lost 2 bases, and 6 bases had no gene match. The CDR3 loop spans 15 amino acids. Libraries were prepared by immunoSEQ multiplex PCR; TCRdb keeps only in-frame clonotypes and omits some of them. The data show nearly 350,000 clones, less than 90% seen once. J is TRBJ2-1 and V is TRBV5-1, with TRBD1 matching 7 bases. The sample taken for sequencing was PBMCs or T cells enriched from blood (not recorded which). The TCR sequence derives from a woman younger than 45 who had recovered from COVID-19. DNA of the CDR3: TGCGCCAGCAGCTTAGGGGGCTCGGGATACAATGAGCAGTTCTTC. It encodes CASSLGGSGYNEQFF.